This T cell receptor (beta chain) was sequenced during a study of early T cells in non-severe SARS-CoV-2 infection. Study information: The study sequenced bulk RNA from unsorted whole blood, with chains unpaired. Study-wide results and limits: There was a bias toward anti-spike CD8 responses in VDJdb matching, which missed private and CD4 specificities.

The TCR library protocol was used to attach unique molecular identifiers. These identifiers were attached to individual cDNA molecules. TCRdb reanalysed the 5' RACE reads using MiXCR and keeps one entry per CDR3 protein. This sample has some 64,000 distinct CDR3 sequences, with about 9.1% found just once. Only a few counts were recorded for this clonotype. Its antigen remains unknown. The TCR originated in an adult who was a healthcare worker with PCR-confirmed SARS-CoV-2 infection or an uninfected control (not recorded which). The source was whole blood, collected at baseline.

The CDR3, as DNA: TGCGCCAGCAGCCAAGACGTCGCACGCCCCGAGACCCAGTACTTC. Protein product: CASSQDVARPETQYF. The genes are TRBV4-1 and TRBJ2-5, with D uncertain. Germline V gene data show CDR1 as MGHRA and CDR2 as YSYEKL. V was clipped by 0 bases and J by 5 bases, with 13 bases between them. The CDR3 extends over 15 amino acids.